The entry below gives a single T cell receptor (beta chain) sequence along with its context. The data belong to a study of technical replicates of blood from a few donors. This CDR3 contains 12 residues. The germline V gene has CDR1 SGHNT and CDR2 YENEEA. Trimming stripped 4 bases from V and 8 bases from J, with 9 bases between. Sequenced by immunoSEQ multiplex PCR; TCRdb stores in-frame clones only, minus some. The sample contains tens of thousands of clones, roughly 96% of which appear only once. The chain uses TRBV11-3 and TRBJ2-1, with D perhaps matching TRBD2 (7 bases). The sample comprised T cells isolated from PBMCs. The TCR was taken from a human donor in good health. As DNA, the CDR3 is TGTGCCAGCAGCTCGGGGGGCGATGAGCAGTTCTTC. Its protein is CASSSGGDEQFF.